The clone carrying this TCR beta chain appeared a few times. TCRdb recomputed calls from the 5' RACE reads with MiXCR, one row per CDR3 protein. This table holds a few hundred thousand distinct CDR3 sequences, under 20% found once. CDR3 size: 15 residues. V lost 0 bases and J lost 2; bases outside the gene matches: 2. Germline-derived CDR1 and CDR2 are SGDLS and YYNGEE. The data derive from a study of CD8 T cells in ankylosing spondylitis. This receptor was obtained from a male donor with ankylosing spondylitis or in good health (not recorded which). The sequencing input was blood, either unsorted or a sorted T cell fraction (not recorded which). The chain uses TRBV9 and TRBJ1-3; 7 nucleotides align to TRBD1. The CDR3 DNA follows: TGTGCCAGCAGCGTAGAAGACAGGGCTGGAAACACCATATATTTT. Translation gives CASSVEDRAGNTIYF.